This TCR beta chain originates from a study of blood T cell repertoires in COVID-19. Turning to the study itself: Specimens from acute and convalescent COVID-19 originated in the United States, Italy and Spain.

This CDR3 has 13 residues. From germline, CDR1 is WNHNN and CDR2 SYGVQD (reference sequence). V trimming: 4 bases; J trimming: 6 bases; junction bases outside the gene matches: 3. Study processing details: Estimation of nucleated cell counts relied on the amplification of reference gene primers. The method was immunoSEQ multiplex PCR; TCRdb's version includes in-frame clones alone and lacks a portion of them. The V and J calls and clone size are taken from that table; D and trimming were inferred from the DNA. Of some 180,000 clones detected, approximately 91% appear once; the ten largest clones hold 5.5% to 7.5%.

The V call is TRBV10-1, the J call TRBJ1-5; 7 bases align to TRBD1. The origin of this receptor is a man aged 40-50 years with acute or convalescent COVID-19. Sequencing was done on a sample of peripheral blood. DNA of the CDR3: TGCGCCAGCAGTGCAGGGGGATCTCAGCCCCAGCATTTT. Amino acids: CASSAGGSQPQHF.